Shown below are 31 T cell receptor beta chains from a single sample sequenced in a study of blood T cell repertoires in COVID-19. Measured with immunoSEQ multiplex PCR; TCRdb has only the in-frame clones, and not every one. The sample lists approximately 67,000 clones, approximately 90% occurring once. Sequencing was done on a sample of peripheral blood. The receptors originated from a woman aged 60-75 years with active COVID-19.

V gene TRBV30 combines with J gene TRBJ1-2; D is undetermined. Germline CDR1 reads GTSNPN; CDR2 reads SVGIG (reference sequence). CDR3 length: 14 amino acids. Trimming cost V 1 base and J 8 bases, with 17 bases left between them. CDR3 in DNA: TGTGCCTGGAGTGGCGGAGGACTCCTATGGGGCTACACCTTC. It is translated as CAWSGGGLLWGYTF.

J is TRBJ2-5 and V is TRBV14, with TRBD2 identical over 14 bases. The CDR3 consists of 13 residues. The germline gives CDR1 SGHDN, CDR2 FVKESK. Trimming removed 8 bases from V and 5 bases from J; junction bases left unmatched: 1. The CDR3 loop reads CASGLAGGETQYF. The CDR3 DNA sequence: TGTGCCAGCGGACTAGCGGGAGGTGAGACCCAGTACTTC.

The chain uses TRBV10-3 and TRBJ2-2, with 11 bases aligning to TRBD2. Germline loops: CDR1 ENHRY, CDR2 SYGVKD. V shed 6 bases and J 1 base; nucleotides not matched to a gene: 4. This CDR3 has 16 residues. The CDR3 DNA is TGTGCCATCAGCCCCACTAGCGGGAGGAACACCGGGGAGCTGTTTTTT. This gives the protein CAISPTSGRNTGELFF.

The V gene is TRBV11-3, the J gene TRBJ2-1; 7 bases match TRBD2. CDR1 is SGHNT, CDR2 YENEEA, per germline. J gave up 9 bases and V 0 bases, and 17 bases lay outside the gene matches. CDR3 size: 18 residues. In DNA form, the CDR3 reads TGTGCCAGCAGCTTAGATCTAAAGGGGCTAGCGGTTAGAGGTGAGCAGTTCTTC. It codes for CASSLDLKGLAVRGEQFF.

This sequence joins TRBV6-5 and TRBJ1-6; no firm D call. The CDR3 is 13 residues long. V was pared by 2 bases and J by 6 bases, with 5 bases between. The V gene's germline CDR1 is MNHEY and CDR2 SVGAGI. CDR3 region: CASSYRGNSPLHF. The CDR3, as DNA: TGTGCCAGCAGTTACCGCGGTAATTCACCCCTCCACTTT.

This sequence joins TRBV18 and TRBJ2-5; 9 bases line up with TRBD2. V lost 6 bases to trimming and J lost 4 bases; unmatched junction nucleotides: 6. The germline V gene encodes CDR1 KGHSH and CDR2 LQKENI. The CDR3 has 14 amino acids. CDR3 residues: CASSLLLAGETQYF. CDR3 sequence (DNA): TGTGCCAGCTCGCTGTTACTAGCGGGAGAGACCCAGTACTTC.

The chain uses TRBV4-2 and TRBJ2-3; D is perhaps TRBD2 (5 bases). The CDR3 is 13 amino acids. Deletions cut 1 base from V and 10 bases from J, with 12 bases between. CDR1 and CDR2 (germline): LGHNA, YNFKEQ. CDR3 sequence reads: CASSQGESDSQYF. The CDR3 nucleotides are TGTGCCAGCAGCCAAGGGGAGAGTGACTCGCAGTATTTT.

This sequence joins TRBV12-5 and TRBJ2-5, with a possible D match to TRBD2 (6 bases). V lost 4 bases to trimming and J lost 1 base, with 10 bases between them. This CDR3 comprises 14 residues. Germline V gives CDR1 LGHNT, CDR2 FRNRAP. CDR3 residues: CASGSGTAQETQYF. Written as DNA, the CDR3 is TGTGCTAGTGGTTCCGGGACTGCCCAAGAGACCCAGTACTTC.

The chain carries TRBV24-1 and TRBJ1-5; 11 bases fit TRBD1. This CDR3 has 17 residues. Germline assignment: CDR1 KGHDR and CDR2 SFDVKD. With V trimmed by 3 bases and J by 3 bases, 6 bases remained unmatched. Written as DNA, the CDR3 is TGTGCCACCAGTGATGCCGGGACAGGGGGTTCCAATCAGCCCCAGCATTTT. It encodes CATSDAGTGGSNQPQHF.

This clone was seen once. This chain connects TRBV3-1 (or the pseudogene TRBV3-2) to TRBJ2-2, with D possibly TRBD1 on 6 matching bases. Germline CDR1 and CDR2: LGHDT and YNNKEL (reference sequence). The CDR3 is 14 amino acids. V dropped 8 bases and J dropped 0 bases, with 10 bases sitting between them. The CDR3 region has the DNA TGTGCCAGCCGCTGGGGGCCGAACACCGGGGAGCTGTTTTTT. It yields the protein CASRWGPNTGELFF.

This sequence joins TRBV6-4 and TRBJ2-1; D might be TRBD2 (5 bases). This CDR3 is 16 amino acids long. The V end was cut by 3 bases, the J end by 0 bases, with 12 bases between. CDR1 and CDR2 (germline): MRHNA, SNTAGT. The CDR3 loop is CASSEQIASSYNEQFF. In DNA, the CDR3 is TGTGCCAGCAGTGAACAAATAGCGAGCTCCTACAATGAGCAGTTCTTC.

V gene TRBV2 combines with J gene TRBJ2-3; D is unresolved. CDR1 is SNHLY, CDR2 FYNNEI, per germline. The V and J ends lost 8 bases and 2 bases respectively, with 14 bases between them. The CDR3 consists of 14 residues. The DNA for the CDR3 is TGTGCCAGCGAACGCGAGGCGAACACAGATACGCAGTATTTT. Amino acids: CASEREANTDTQYF.

The chain is built from TRBV19 and TRBJ2-7, with a possible D match to TRBD1 (5 bases). The germline V and J ends were trimmed by 5 bases and 0 bases, with 14 bases remaining between them. Germline CDR1 is LNHDA and CDR2 is SQIVND (reference sequence). This CDR3 region has 15 residues. DNA of the CDR3: TGTGCCAGTAGTGTGCGGTACAGGAGCTCCTACGAGCAGTACTTC. Its translation: CASSVRYRSSYEQYF.

The genes are TRBV25-1 and TRBJ2-3; D is ambiguous. The germline V and J ends were trimmed by 2 bases and 3 bases, with 9 bases remaining between them. From germline, CDR1 is MGHDK and CDR2 SYGVNS. This CDR3 contains 14 residues. The CDR3 DNA sequence: TGTGCCAGCAGTGAAAGTCCCAGAACAGATACGCAGTATTTT. Its translation: CASSESPRTDTQYF.

The chain has TRBV6-5 and TRBJ1-4; unclear D gene. The germline CDR1 and CDR2 sequences are MNHEY and SVGAGI. This CDR3 is 14 amino acids long. With 2 bases removed from V and 4 bases from J, the gap between germline ends came to 8 bases. CDR3 sequence reads: CASSYGGFNEKLFF. The DNA of the CDR3 is TGTGCCAGCAGTTACGGAGGCTTTAATGAAAAACTGTTTTTT.

This sequence joins TRBV28 and TRBJ2-1, with 10 bases that match TRBD2. The ends lost 5 bases at V and 7 bases at J; junction bases unmatched: 8. This CDR3 has 15 amino acids. Germline assignment: CDR1 MDHEN and CDR2 SYDVKM. As DNA, the CDR3 is TGTGCCAGCAGTAGAGCGGGAGGGGGTCAGAATGAGCAGTTCTTC. Its translation: CASSRAGGGQNEQFF.

The V and J genes are TRBV18 and TRBJ2-2; 10 bases align to TRBD2. Germline trimming cut 1 base from V and 6 bases from J; bases unmatched to any gene: 8. In germline, CDR1 is KGHSH, CDR2 LQKENI. The CDR3 totals 17 residues. CDR3 nucleotide sequence: TGTGCCAGCTCACCACGGAAGCGGGAGGGCCTCGCCGGGGAGCTGTTTTTT. Residues: CASSPRKREGLAGELFF. Together with reference TRBV18 and TRBJ2-2, the CDR3 gives the full variable domain: NAGVMQNPRHLVRRRGQEARLRCSPMKGHSHVYWYRQLPEEGLKFMVYLQKENIIDESGMPKERFSAEFPKEGPSILRIQQVVRGDSAAYFCASSPRKREGLAGELFFGEGSRLTVL.

The chain links TRBV2 to TRBJ1-2; a possible D gene is TRBD1 (5 bases). The ends were cut back, 6 bases at V and 2 bases at J, with 19 bases in the middle. This CDR3 spans 16 amino acids. The germline CDR1 and CDR2 sequences are SNHLY and FYNNEI. CDR3 DNA: TGTGCCAGCAGAGACGGGTTCAGGGTGGGGAACTATGGCTACACCTTC. As protein: CASRDGFRVGNYGYTF.

V gene TRBV4-1 combines with J gene TRBJ2-5; 8 nucleotides line up with TRBD2. Germline values: CDR1 MGHRA, CDR2 YSYEKL. Trimming removed 5 bases from V and 2 bases from J; junction bases left unmatched: 13. The CDR3 covers 17 residues. The DNA of the CDR3 is TGCGCCAGCAGCTTTCGTATAGCGGGAAGGGGACAAGAGACCCAGTACTTC. It is translated as CASSFRIAGRGQETQYF.

This clone showed up just once. This chain uses TRBV7-8 with TRBJ2-5; D is unresolved. The ends were cut back, 0 bases at V and 4 bases at J, with 6 bases in the middle. Germline V gene data show CDR1 as SGHVS and CDR2 as FQNEAQ. The CDR3 extends over 13 amino acids. CDR3 in DNA: TGTGCCAGCAGCTTAGCGCCGGGAGAGACCCAGTACTTC. This sequence encodes CASSLAPGETQYF. Drawing the rest from reference TRBV7-8 and TRBJ2-5, the complete variable domain is GAGVSQSPRYKVAKRGQDVALRCDPISGHVSLFWYQQALGQGPEFLTYFQNEAQLDKSGLPSDRFFAERPEGSVSTLKIQRTQQEDSAVYLCASSLAPGETQYFGPGTRLLVL.

V gene TRBV11-2 combines with J gene TRBJ2-3; TRBD2 is a possible D gene (6 bases). Trimming cost V 4 bases and J 0 bases, with 8 bases left between them. The CDR3 is made up of 14 amino acids. The germline gives CDR1 SGHAT, CDR2 FQNNGV. DNA of the CDR3: TGTGCCAGCAGCTCGACTAGAAGCACAGATACGCAGTATTTT. Translating gives CASSSTRSTDTQYF.

The J gene is TRBJ2-1, the V gene TRBV7-2; a weak D match, TRBD1 (5 bases). Per the germline V gene, CDR1 is SGHTA and CDR2 is FQGNSA. The CDR3 is made up of 15 amino acids. V dropped 3 bases and J dropped 0 bases, with 9 bases sitting between them. The CDR3 nucleotides are TGTGCCAGCAGCTTCCGGACATTCTCCTACAATGAGCAGTTCTTC. Translating gives CASSFRTFSYNEQFF. Complete variable domain (other parts from reference TRBV7-2 and TRBJ2-1): GAGVSQSPSNKVTEKGKDVELRCDPISGHTALYWYRQSLGQGLEFLIYFQGNSAPDKSGLPSDRFSAERTGGSVSTLTIQRTQQEDSAVYLCASSFRTFSYNEQFFGPGTRLTVL.

The genes are TRBV19 and TRBJ2-2; the D gene is possibly TRBD1 (5 bases). This CDR3 comprises 14 residues. The V and J ends lost 5 bases and 0 bases respectively, with 7 bases between them. Germline loops: CDR1 LNHDA, CDR2 SQIVND (reference sequence). The CDR3 DNA sequence: TGTGCCAGTAGTTGGGGCACGAACACCGGGGAGCTGTTTTTT. Protein sequence: CASSWGTNTGELFF.

About this clone: Other DNA sequences from this sample encode an identical CDR3 as well. This chain uses TRBV29-1 with TRBJ1-1; TRBD1 matches 7 bases. CDR1 and CDR2 from the germline V gene are SQVTM and ANQGSEA. V was pared by 7 bases and J by 1 base, with 3 bases of the junction left unmatched. This CDR3 comprises 12 residues. The CDR3: CSARQGNTEAFF. As DNA, the CDR3 is TGCAGCGCCCGACAGGGGAACACTGAAGCTTTCTTT.

The CDR3 spells CASSQGQGYEQYF. Written as DNA, the CDR3 is TGTGCCAGCAGCCAGGGACAGGGCTACGAGCAGTACTTC. The chain carries TRBV14 and TRBJ2-7; TRBD1 matches at 9 bases. V was pared by 3 bases and J by 3 bases, with 0 bases of the junction left unmatched. The CDR3 spans 13 residues. Germline lookup yields CDR1 SGHDN and CDR2 FVKESK.

The rearrangement joins TRBV6-1 to TRBJ1-5; 7 bases match TRBD1. Germline V gene lookup returns CDR1 MNHNS and CDR2 SASEGT. Losses at the gene ends were 3 bases for V and 3 bases for J; bases not matched to a gene: 5. This CDR3 has 15 residues. As DNA, the CDR3 is TGTGCCAGCAGTGATAATACAGGGGCCAATCAGCCCCAGCATTTT. Residues: CASSDNTGANQPQHF.

This chain links TRBV7-9 with TRBJ2-5; no firm D call. In germline, CDR1 is SEHNR, CDR2 FQNEAQ (reference sequence). The CDR3 contains 13 residues. Trimming left V 2 bases short and J 2 bases short, with 6 bases between. CDR3 protein: CASSLFRQETQYF. The CDR3 nucleotides read TGTGCCAGCAGCTTATTCAGGCAAGAGACCCAGTACTTC.

The rearrangement uses TRBV5-1 and TRBJ2-5; 12 nucleotides agree with TRBD2. CDR1 and CDR2 (germline): SGHRS, YFSETQ. V dropped 0 bases and J dropped 5; count of bases not matched to a gene: 8. This CDR3 is 17 amino acids long. The CDR3: CASSLGTSGMIFETQYF. DNA of the CDR3: TGCGCCAGCAGCTTGGGGACTAGCGGGATGATTTTCGAGACCCAGTACTTC.

The rearrangement joins TRBV28 to TRBJ2-7; D perhaps matches TRBD1 (5 bases). Looked up from germline, CDR1 is MDHEN and CDR2 is SYDVKM. This CDR3 contains 14 residues. Trimming stripped 7 bases from V and 4 bases from J, with 17 bases between. The DNA for the CDR3 is TGTGCCAGCAACCAGCTGATCTCAGGGTACGAGCAGTACTTC. As protein: CASNQLISGYEQYF. The full variable domain, with the rest looked up from reference TRBV28 and TRBJ2-7, is DVKVTQSSRYLVKRTGEKVFLECVQDMDHENMFWYRQDPGLGLRLIYFSYDVKMKEKGDIPEGYSVSREKKERFSLILESASTNQTSMYLCASNQLISGYEQYFGPGTRLTVT.

The chain employs TRBV7-2 and TRBJ1-3; D is unresolved. The CDR3 runs to 14 residues. Germline CDR1 and CDR2: SGHTA and FQGNSA. Trimming removed 5 bases at V and 0 bases at J, with 8 bases between. For the CDR3, the DNA is TGTGCCAGCAGCGCGGATTACTCTGGAAACACCATATATTTT. Its protein product is CASSADYSGNTIYF.

This clone has more than one count but fewer than ten. The chain links TRBV18 to TRBJ1-5; unclear D gene. V was clipped by 3 bases and J by 6 bases, with 15 bases between them. CDR1 and CDR2 (germline): KGHSH, LQKENI. This CDR3 is built from 15 residues. This CDR3 reads CASSPPSSGFQPQHF. The CDR3 DNA reads TGTGCCAGCTCACCTCCTTCTTCAGGATTTCAGCCCCAGCATTTT.